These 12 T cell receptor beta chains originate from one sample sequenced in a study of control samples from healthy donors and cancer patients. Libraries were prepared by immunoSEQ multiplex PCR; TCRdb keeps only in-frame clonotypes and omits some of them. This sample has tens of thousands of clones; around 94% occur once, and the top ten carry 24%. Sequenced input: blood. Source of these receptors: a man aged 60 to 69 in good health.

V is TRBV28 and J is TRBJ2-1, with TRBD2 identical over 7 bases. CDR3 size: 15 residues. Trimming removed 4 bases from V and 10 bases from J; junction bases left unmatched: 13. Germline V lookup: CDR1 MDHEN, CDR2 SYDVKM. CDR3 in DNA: TGTGCCAGCAGTTCCCGACTAGCAGGGCGGAAAGAGCAGTTCTTC. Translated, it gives CASSSRLAGRKEQFF.

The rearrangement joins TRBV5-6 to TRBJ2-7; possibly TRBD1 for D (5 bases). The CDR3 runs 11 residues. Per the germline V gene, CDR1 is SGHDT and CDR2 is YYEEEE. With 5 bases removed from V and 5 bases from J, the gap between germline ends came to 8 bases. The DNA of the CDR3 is TGTGCCAGCAGTTCAGGGAACGAGCAGTACTTC. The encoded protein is CASSSGNEQYF.

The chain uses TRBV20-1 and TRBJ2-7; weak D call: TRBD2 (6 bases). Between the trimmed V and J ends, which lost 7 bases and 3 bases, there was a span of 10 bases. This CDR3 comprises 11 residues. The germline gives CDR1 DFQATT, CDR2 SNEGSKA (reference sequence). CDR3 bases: TGCAGTGGAGGGGACTTCTACGAGCAGTACTTC. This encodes CSGGDFYEQYF.

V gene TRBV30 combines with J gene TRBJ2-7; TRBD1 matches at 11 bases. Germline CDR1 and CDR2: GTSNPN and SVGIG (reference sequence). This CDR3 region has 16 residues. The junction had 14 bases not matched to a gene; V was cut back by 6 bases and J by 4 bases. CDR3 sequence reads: CACLPWGDRGLYEQYF. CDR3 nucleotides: TGTGCCTGCCTCCCTTGGGGGGACAGGGGGTTATACGAGCAGTACTTC.

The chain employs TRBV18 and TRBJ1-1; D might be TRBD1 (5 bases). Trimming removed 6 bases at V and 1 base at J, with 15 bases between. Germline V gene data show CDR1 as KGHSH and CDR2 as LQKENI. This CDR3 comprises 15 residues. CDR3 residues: CASSPGAGRNTEAFF. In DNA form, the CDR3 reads TGTGCCAGCTCCCCAGGTGCGGGACGGAACACTGAAGCTTTCTTT.

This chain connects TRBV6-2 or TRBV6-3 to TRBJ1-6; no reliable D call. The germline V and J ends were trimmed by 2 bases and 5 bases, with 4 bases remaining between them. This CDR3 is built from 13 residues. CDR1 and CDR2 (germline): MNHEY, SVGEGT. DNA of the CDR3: TGTGCCAGCAGTTACACCGATAATTCACCCCTCCACTTT. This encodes CASSYTDNSPLHF.

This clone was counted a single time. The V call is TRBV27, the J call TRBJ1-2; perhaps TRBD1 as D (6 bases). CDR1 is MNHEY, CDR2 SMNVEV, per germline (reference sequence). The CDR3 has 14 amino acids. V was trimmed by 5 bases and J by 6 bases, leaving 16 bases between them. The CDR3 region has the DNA TGTGCCAGCAGTAAGGGACATCCGGAGGATGGCTACACCTTC. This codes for CASSKGHPEDGYTF.

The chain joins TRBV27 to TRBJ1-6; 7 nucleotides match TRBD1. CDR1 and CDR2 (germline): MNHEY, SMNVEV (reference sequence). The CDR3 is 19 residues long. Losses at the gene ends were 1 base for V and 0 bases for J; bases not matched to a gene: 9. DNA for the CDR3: TGTGCCAGCAGTTTATATCGTCCAGGGGGAAGCTCCTATAATTCACCCCTCCACTTT. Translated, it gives CASSLYRPGGSSYNSPLHF.

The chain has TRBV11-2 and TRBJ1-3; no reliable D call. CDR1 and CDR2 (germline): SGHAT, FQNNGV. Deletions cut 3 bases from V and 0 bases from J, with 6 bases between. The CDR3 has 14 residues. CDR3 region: CASSFGVSGNTIYF. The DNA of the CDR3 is TGTGCCAGCAGCTTCGGAGTCTCTGGAAACACCATATATTTT.

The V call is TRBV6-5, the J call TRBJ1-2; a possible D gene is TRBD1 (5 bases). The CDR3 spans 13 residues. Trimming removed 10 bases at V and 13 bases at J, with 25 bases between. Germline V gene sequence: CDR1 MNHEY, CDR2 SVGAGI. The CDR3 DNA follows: TGTGCCACCGGAGAAGGGACGCCCAGCCCTGGCACCTTC. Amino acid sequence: CATGEGTPSPGTF.

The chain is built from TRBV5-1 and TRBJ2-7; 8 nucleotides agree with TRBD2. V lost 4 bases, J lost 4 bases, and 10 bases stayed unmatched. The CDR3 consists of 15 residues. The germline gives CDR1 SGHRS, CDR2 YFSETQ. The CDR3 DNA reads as TGCGCCAGCAGCCAGTCTAGAGTAGCGGGGTACGAGCAGTACTTC. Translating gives CASSQSRVAGYEQYF.

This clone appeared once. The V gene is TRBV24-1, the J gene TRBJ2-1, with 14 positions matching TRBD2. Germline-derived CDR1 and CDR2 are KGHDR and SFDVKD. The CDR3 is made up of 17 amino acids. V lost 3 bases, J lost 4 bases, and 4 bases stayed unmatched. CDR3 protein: CATSDPGLAGGYNEQFF. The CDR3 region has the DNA TGTGCCACCAGTGATCCTGGACTAGCGGGAGGATACAATGAGCAGTTCTTC.